One sample yielded the 12 T cell receptor beta chains listed below, sequenced in a study of T cells in women clearing cervical HPV infection. Here immunoSEQ multiplex PCR was the method, and the copy in TCRdb shows in-frame clones only, minus some. The sample data list fewer than 25,000 clones. Sequencing input: blood buffy coat. These receptors all come from a woman aged 18 to 75 with a cervical HPV16 infection that either progressed to CIN3+ or cleared (not recorded which).

Partial CDR3 DNA: TGTGCCGCAGGGAGGACAGCCCAAGAGACG. Amino acid sequence: CAAGRTAQET. The CDR3 reads in full as CAAGRTAQETQYF. The chain is built from TRBV10-3 and TRBJ2-3; D may correspond to TRBD1 or TRBD2 (6 bases each). The read finishes 3 residues shy of the CDR3 end, and the germline J gene is used to complete it. The CDR3 runs 13 residues. CDR1 is ENHRY and CDR2 is SYGVKD in the germline V gene.

About this clone: The read is 3 residues too short to cover the CDR3 end, so that end is filled in from the germline J gene. This rearrangement joins TRBV19 to TRBJ2-1; a possible D gene is TRBD2 (5 bases). The CDR3 is made up of 13 amino acids. V lost 6 bases and J lost 6, with 12 bases in between. In germline, CDR1 is LNHDA, CDR2 SQIVND (reference sequence). Incomplete CDR3 DNA: TGTGCCAGTAGCAACTGGACTTTCAATGAG. Its protein is CASSNWTFNE. The whole CDR3 reads CASSNWTFNEQFF.

On this clone itself: The DNA ends 3 residues before the CDR3 does, and the rest of the CDR3 is filled in from the germline J gene. This sequence joins TRBV5-1 and TRBJ1-3, with TRBD1 as a possible D gene (5 bases). The CDR3 totals 14 residues. The germline V gene has CDR1 SGHRS and CDR2 YFSETQ. V gave up 1 base and J gave up 8 bases, with 13 bases separating them. The DNA read from the CDR3 is TGCGCCAGCAGCTTGACCGGGGGTTCGGACACC. The encoded protein is CASSLTGGSDT. The whole CDR3 sequence reads CASSLTGGSDTIYF.

Notes on this clone: The read ends 3 residues before the CDR3 terminus; that terminus is restored from the germline J gene. The genes are TRBV20-1 and TRBJ2-5, with 14 bases matching TRBD2. From germline, CDR1 is DFQATT and CDR2 SNEGSKA (reference sequence). The CDR3 is 15 amino acids. J was trimmed by 5 bases and V by 6 bases; bases with no gene match: 8. CDR3 amino acids: CSARTSGGPWETQYF. CDR3 bases read: TGCAGTGCAAGGACTAGCGGGGGGCCTTGGGAGACC.

About this clone: The read finishes 3 residues shy of the CDR3 end, and the germline J gene is used to complete it. V gene TRBV20-1 combines with J gene TRBJ1-2; D is unclear. V lost 0 bases and J 4 bases, leaving 15 bases between the germline ends. The germline V gene encodes CDR1 DFQATT and CDR2 SNEGSKA (reference sequence). This CDR3 has 15 amino acids. Partial CDR3 DNA: TGCAGTGCTAGAGATCTGGCGGGCGCAGCCTATGGC. Amino acid sequence: CSARDLAGAAYG. In full, the CDR3 reads CSARDLAGAAYGYTF.

Concerning this clone: Read sequence stops 3 residues before the CDR3 end, and the germline J gene provides the missing end. The V call is TRBV7-6, the J call TRBJ2-1; 10 nucleotides agree with TRBD2. Unmatched junction bases numbered 11, after V lost 5 bases and J lost 4 bases. Germline V gives CDR1 SGHVS, CDR2 FNYEAQ. CDR3 length: 17 amino acids. CDR3 bases read: TGTGCCAGCAGCAGTGGACTAGCGGAGCCTAAGTACAATGAG. The encoded protein is CASSSGLAEPKYNE. In full, the CDR3 is CASSSGLAEPKYNEQFF.

Its frequency marks this clone as medium-sized. The read comes to an end 3 residues before the CDR3 does, leaving the germline J gene to fill in the end. The chain employs TRBV7-4 and TRBJ2-7; 11 bases are shared with TRBD1. The V segment lost 1 base and the J segment 4 bases; nucleotides outside the gene matches: 12. This CDR3 is built from 18 residues. CDR1 SGHVT and CDR2 SQSDAQ come from the germline V gene. The CDR3 here is CASSLDPSWTGGKYEQYF. CDR3 DNA (partial): TGTGCCAGCAGCTTAGATCCCAGCTGGACAGGGGGCAAATACGAG.

Details on this clone: With the read ending 3 residues before the CDR3 end, the germline J gene is used to fill in that end. V is TRBV30 and J is TRBJ2-1; TRBD1 agrees at 8 bases. CDR3 length: 16 amino acids. J lost 0 bases, V lost 6 bases, and 10 bases had no gene match. The V gene's germline CDR1 is GTSNPN and CDR2 SVGIG (reference sequence). CDR3 DNA (partial): TGTGCCTGCCGTCCCCGGACAGGGAGCTCCTACAATGAG. As protein: CACRPRTGSSYNE. The whole CDR3 sequence is CACRPRTGSSYNEQFF. Filled out from reference TRBV30 and TRBJ2-1, the complete variable domain reads SQTIHQWPATLVQPVGSPLSLECTVEGTSNPNLYWYRQAAGRGLQLLFYSVGIGQISSEVPQNLSASRPQDRQFILSSKKLLLSDSGFYLCACRPRTGSSYNEQFFGPGTRLTVL.

On this clone itself: The CDR3 goes on 3 residues after the read ends, and that part is filled in from the germline J gene. The chain couples TRBV2 to TRBJ1-5; possible D gene TRBD1, 6 bases. V lost 8 bases, J lost 4 bases, and 12 bases lay in between. The germline gives CDR1 SNHLY, CDR2 FYNNEI. This CDR3 comprises 13 residues. The CDR3 bases that were read are TGTGCCAGCGAGACAGGACGGAATCAGCCC. Translation: CASETGRNQP. The CDR3, in full, reads CASETGRNQPQHF.

Remarks on this clone: The read stops 3 residues short of the end of the CDR3; the missing end is completed from the germline J gene. The rearrangement uses TRBV11-2 and TRBJ1-2, with 8 bases fitting TRBD1. The CDR3 covers 13 residues. From germline, CDR1 is SGHAT and CDR2 FQNNGV. The covered CDR3 bases are TGTGCCAGCAGTCTAAGGTCAGGGGGCAGC. Translation gives CASSLRSGGS. The complete CDR3 protein is CASSLRSGGSYTF. The full variable domain, rest sourced from reference TRBV11-2 and TRBJ1-2, is EAGVAQSPRYKIIEKRQSVAFWCNPISGHATLYWYQQILGQGPKLLIQFQNNGVVDDSQLPKDRFSAERLKGVDSTLKIQPAKLEDSAVYLCASSLRSGGSYTFGSGTRLTVV.

Worth noting for this clone: The DNA ends 3 residues before the CDR3 does, and the rest of the CDR3 is filled in from the germline J gene. This chain uses TRBV7-2 with TRBJ2-2; no reliable D call. CDR3 length: 14 amino acids. V was shortened by 1 base and J by 3 bases, with 6 bases between the two germline ends. CDR1 SGHTA and CDR2 FQGNSA come from the germline V gene. The part of the CDR3 DNA that was read is TGTGCCAGCAGCTTAGACACGCACACCGGGGAG. It codes for CASSLDTHTGE. In full, the CDR3 is CASSLDTHTGELFF.

Notes on this clone: The read gets to within 3 residues of the CDR3 end, and the germline J gene fills in the rest. The V gene is TRBV18, the J gene TRBJ2-4; the match to TRBD1 covers 9 bases. Germline V CDR1 and CDR2: KGHSH, LQKENI. The CDR3 totals 13 residues. CDR3 loop: CASSPGQGSGQYF. The DNA read from the CDR3 is TGTGCCAGCTCACCGGGACAGGGAAGTGGT.